This note documents a single TCR beta chain sequence. At the deep level, the assay was run. The method was immunoSEQ multiplex PCR; TCRdb's version includes in-frame clones alone and lacks a portion of them. The sample shows about 2.4 million clones, 93% of them seen only once. V gave up 4 bases and J gave up 1 base; unmatched junction bases: 2. The germline CDR1 and CDR2 sequences are SNHLY and FYNNEI. The CDR3 sequence is 15 residues long. These data belong to a study of shared clonotypes between healthy human individuals. All donors qualified as healthy HIV-negative adults and had experienced no recent acute infections or vaccinations.

The sequenced material came from naive CD4+ T cells from PBMCs. Subset in this sample: CD45RA+ positively selected. This chain uses TRBV2 with TRBJ2-1; 9 bases agree with TRBD2. This TCR came from a man between 18 and 35 years old in good health. Some clones in this sample may be carry-over from other donors' samples. The chain's CDR3 is CASSVSGRSYNEQFF. CDR3 nucleotides: TGTGCCAGCAGTGTGAGCGGGAGGTCCTACAATGAGCAGTTCTTC.